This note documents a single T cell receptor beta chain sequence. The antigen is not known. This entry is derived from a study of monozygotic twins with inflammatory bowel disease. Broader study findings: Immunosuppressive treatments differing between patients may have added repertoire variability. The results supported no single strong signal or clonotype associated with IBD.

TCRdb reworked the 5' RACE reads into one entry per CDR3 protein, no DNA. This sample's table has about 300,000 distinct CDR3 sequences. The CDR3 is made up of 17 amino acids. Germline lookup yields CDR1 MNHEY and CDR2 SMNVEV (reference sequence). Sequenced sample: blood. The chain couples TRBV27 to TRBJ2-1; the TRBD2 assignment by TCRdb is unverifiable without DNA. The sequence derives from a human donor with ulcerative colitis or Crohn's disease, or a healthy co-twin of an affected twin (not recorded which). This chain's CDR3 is CASSPQLPGLARNEQFF.